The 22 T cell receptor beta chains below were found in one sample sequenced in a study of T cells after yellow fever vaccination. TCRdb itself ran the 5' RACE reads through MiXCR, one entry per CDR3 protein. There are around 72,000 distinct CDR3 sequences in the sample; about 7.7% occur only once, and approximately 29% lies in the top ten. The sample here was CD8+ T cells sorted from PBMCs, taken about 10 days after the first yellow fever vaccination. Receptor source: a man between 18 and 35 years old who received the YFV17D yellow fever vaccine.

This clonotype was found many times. The CDR3 loop reads CSVVKGQGLEETQYF. The CDR3 bases are TGCAGCGTTGTTAAAGGACAGGGATTGGAAGAGACCCAGTACTTC. The gene calls are TRBV29-1 and TRBJ2-5, with TRBD1 identical over 8 bases. The junction had 10 bases not matched to a gene; V was cut back by 4 bases and J by 3 bases. This CDR3 comprises 15 residues. CDR1 is SQVTM and CDR2 is ANQGSEA in the germline V gene.

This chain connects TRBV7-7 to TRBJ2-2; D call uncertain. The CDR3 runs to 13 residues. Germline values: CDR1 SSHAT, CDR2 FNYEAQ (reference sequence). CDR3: CATGGLYTGELFF. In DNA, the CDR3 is TGTGCTACGGGCGGTTTATACACCGGGGAGCTGTTTTTT. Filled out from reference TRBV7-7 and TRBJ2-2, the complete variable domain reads GAGVSQSPRYKVTKRGQDVTLRCDPISSHATLYWYQQALGQGPEFLTYFNYEAQPDKSGLPSDRFSAERPEGSISTLTIQRTEQRDSAMYRCATGGLYTGELFFGEGSRLTVL.

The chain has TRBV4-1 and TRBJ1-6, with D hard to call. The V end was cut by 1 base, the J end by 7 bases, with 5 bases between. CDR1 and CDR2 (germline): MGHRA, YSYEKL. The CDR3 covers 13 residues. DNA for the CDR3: TGCGCCAGCAGCCAAGGTAGCAATTCACCCCTCCACTTT. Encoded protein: CASSQGSNSPLHF.

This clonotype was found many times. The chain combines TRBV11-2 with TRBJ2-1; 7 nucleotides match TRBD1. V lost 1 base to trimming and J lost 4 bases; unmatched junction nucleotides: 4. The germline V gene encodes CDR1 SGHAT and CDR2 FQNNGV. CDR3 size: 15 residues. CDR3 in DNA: TGTGCCAGCAGCTTAGTCGGGACAGCTTACAATGAGCAGTTCTTC. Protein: CASSLVGTAYNEQFF.

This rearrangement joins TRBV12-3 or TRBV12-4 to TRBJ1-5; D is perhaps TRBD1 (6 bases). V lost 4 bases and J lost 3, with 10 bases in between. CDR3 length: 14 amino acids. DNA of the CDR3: TGTGCCAGCAGTTGGGGGCAGATCAATCAGCCCCAGCATTTT. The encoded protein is CASSWGQINQPQHF.

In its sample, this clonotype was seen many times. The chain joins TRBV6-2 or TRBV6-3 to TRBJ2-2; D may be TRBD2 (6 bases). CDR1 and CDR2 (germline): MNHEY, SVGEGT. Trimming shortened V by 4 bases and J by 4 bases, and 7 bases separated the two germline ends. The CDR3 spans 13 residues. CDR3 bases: TGTGCCAGCAGTTGGGGAGGCACCGGGGAGCTGTTTTTT. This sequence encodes CASSWGGTGELFF.

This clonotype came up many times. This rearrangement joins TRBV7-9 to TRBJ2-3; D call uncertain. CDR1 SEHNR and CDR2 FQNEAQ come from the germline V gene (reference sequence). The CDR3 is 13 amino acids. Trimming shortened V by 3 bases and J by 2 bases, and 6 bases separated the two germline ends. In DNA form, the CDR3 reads TGTGCCAGCAGCTTGGGATTCACAGATACGCAGTATTTT. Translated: CASSLGFTDTQYF.

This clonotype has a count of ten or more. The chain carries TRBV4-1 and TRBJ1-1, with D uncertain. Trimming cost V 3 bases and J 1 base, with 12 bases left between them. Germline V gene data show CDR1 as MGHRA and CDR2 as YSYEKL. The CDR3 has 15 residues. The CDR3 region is CASSHSTTWNTEAFF. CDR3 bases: TGCGCCAGCAGCCATTCTACGACCTGGAACACTGAAGCTTTCTTT.

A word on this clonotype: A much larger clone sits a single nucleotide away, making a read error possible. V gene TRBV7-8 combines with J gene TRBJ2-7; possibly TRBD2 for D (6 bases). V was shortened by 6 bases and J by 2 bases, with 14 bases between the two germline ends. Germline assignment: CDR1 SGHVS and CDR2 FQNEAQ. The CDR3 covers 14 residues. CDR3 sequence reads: CASRPPGGTYEQYV. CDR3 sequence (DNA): TGTGCCAGCAGACCCCCCGGGGGAACCTACGAGCAGTACGTC.

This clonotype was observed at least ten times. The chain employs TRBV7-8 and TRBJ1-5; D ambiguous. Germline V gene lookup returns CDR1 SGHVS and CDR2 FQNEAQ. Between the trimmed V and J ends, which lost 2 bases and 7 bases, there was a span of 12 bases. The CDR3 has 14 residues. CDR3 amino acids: CASSLLRSRQPQHF. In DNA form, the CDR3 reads TGTGCCAGCAGCTTATTACGTTCGAGGCAGCCCCAGCATTTT.

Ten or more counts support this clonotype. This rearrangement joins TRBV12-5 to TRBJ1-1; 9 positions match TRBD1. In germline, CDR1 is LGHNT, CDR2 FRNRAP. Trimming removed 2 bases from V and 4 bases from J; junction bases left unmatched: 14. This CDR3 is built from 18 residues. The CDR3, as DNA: TGTGCTAGTGGTTTGTCATTCGTTTCGGGACAGGGTGTCACTGAAGCTTTCTTT. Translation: CASGLSFVSGQGVTEAFF. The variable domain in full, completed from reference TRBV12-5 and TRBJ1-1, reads DARVTQTPRHKVTEMGQEVTMRCQPILGHNTVFWYRQTMMQGLELLAYFRNRAPLDDSGMPKDRFSAEMPDATLATLKIQPSEPRDSAVYFCASGLSFVSGQGVTEAFFGQGTRLTVV.

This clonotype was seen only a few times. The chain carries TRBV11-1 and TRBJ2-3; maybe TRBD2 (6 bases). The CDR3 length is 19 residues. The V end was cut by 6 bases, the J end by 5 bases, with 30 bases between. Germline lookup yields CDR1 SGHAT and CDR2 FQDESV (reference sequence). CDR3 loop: CASSSERASLGEVEDTQYF. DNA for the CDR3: TGTGCCAGCAGTTCGGAGCGGGCGTCCCTGGGGGAGGTTGAAGATACGCAGTATTTT.

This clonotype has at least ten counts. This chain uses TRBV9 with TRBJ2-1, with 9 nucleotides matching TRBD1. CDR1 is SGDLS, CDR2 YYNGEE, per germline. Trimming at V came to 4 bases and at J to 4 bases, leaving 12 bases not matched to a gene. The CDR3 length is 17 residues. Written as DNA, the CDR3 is TGTGCCAGCAGCACGACCGGGACAGGGCCGCCTTACAATGAGCAGTTCTTC. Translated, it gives CASSTTGTGPPYNEQFF.

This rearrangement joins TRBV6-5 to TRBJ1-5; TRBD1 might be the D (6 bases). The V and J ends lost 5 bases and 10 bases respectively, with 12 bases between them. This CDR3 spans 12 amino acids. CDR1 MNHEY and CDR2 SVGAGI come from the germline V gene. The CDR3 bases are TGTGCCAGCAGTCCCTCGGGGGGCCCCCAGCATTTT. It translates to CASSPSGGPQHF.

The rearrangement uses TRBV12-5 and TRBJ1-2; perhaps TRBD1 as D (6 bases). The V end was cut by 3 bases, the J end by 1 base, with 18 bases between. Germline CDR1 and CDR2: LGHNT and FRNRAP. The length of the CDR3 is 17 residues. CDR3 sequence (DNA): TGTGCTAGTGGTTTTATCGTACGGGACACCGTTAACTATGGCTACACCTTC. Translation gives CASGFIVRDTVNYGYTF.

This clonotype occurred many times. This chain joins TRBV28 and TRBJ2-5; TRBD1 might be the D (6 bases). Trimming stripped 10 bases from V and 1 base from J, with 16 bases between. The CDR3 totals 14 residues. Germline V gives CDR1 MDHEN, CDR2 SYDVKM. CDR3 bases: TGTGCCACCGATAACAGGGAACTCCAAGAGACCCAGTACTTC. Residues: CATDNRELQETQYF. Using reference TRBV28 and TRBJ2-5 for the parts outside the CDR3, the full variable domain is DVKVTQSSRYLVKRTGEKVFLECVQDMDHENMFWYRQDPGLGLRLIYFSYDVKMKEKGDIPEGYSVSREKKERFSLILESASTNQTSMYLCATDNRELQETQYFGPGTRLLVL.

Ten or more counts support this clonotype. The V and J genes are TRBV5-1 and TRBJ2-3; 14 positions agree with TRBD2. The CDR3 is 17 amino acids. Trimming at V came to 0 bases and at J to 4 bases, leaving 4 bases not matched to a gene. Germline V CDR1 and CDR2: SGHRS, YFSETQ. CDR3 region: CASSLEGTSGGADTQYF. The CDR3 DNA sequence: TGCGCCAGCAGCTTGGAGGGGACTAGCGGGGGCGCAGATACGCAGTATTTT. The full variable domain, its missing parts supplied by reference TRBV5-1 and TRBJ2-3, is KAGVTQTPRYLIKTRGQQVTLSCSPISGHRSVSWYQQTPGQGLQFLFEYFSETQRNKGNFPGRFSGRQFSNSRSEMNVSTLELGDSALYLCASSLEGTSGGADTQYFGPGTRLTVL.

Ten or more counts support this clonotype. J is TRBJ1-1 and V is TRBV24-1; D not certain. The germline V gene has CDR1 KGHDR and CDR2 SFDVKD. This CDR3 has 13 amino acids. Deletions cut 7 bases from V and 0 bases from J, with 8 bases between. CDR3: CATRSSLNTEAFF. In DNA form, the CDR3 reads TGTGCCACCAGGTCCAGTCTGAACACTGAAGCTTTCTTT.

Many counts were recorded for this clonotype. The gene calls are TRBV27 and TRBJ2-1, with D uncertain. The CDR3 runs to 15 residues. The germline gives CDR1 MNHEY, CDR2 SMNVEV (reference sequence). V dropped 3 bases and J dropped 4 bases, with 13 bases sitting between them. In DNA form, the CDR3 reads TGTGCCAGCAGTTTGGCGGCCATCGGATACAATGAGCAGTTCTTC. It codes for CASSLAAIGYNEQFF.

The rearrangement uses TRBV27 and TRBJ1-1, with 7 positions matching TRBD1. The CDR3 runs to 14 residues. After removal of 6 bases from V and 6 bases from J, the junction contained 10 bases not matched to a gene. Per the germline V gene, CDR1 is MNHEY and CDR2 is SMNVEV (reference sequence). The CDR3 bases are TGTGCCAGCAGCCGACAGGGAGGGCTCTCTGAAGCTTTCTTT. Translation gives CASSRQGGLSEAFF.

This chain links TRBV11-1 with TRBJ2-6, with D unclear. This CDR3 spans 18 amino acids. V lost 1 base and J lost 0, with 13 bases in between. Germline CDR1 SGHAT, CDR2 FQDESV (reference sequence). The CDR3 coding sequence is TGTGCCAGCAGCTTAGGTCCCCGGGCCCCCTCTGGGGCCAACGTCCTGACTTTC. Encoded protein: CASSLGPRAPSGANVLTF.

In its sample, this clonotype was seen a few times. The CDR3 DNA reads TGCGCCAGCAGCCAAGGGATCTTTGGCACAGATACGCAGTATTTT. Translated, it gives CASSQGIFGTDTQYF. The chain uses TRBV4-3 and TRBJ2-3; D uncertain. The CDR3 loop spans 15 amino acids. CDR1 is LGHNA, CDR2 YSLEER, per germline. The V gene lost 1 base and the J gene lost 1 base, with 9 bases spanning the gap.